The following is a T cell receptor (beta chain) sequence with its context. Exclusion followed for patients with uncontrolled infection, other autoimmune disease, pregnancy or lactation. Regions amplified from RNA transcripts were the TCR beta CDR3 regions. TCR CDR3 regions were first amplified by RT-PCR with HTBI primers. MiXCR, applied by TCRdb to the multiplex PCR reads, yields one record per CDR3 protein. The table lists approximately 720,000 distinct CDR3 sequences, around 19% of them singletons, with roughly 17% in the top ten. The data were obtained in a study of T cells in Graves' hyperthyroidism and ophthalmopathy. This sequence originates from a woman aged 45 to 65 with Graves' hyperthyroidism that later progressed to Graves' ophthalmopathy. What was sequenced was blood.

The CDR3 coding sequence is TGTGCCAGCAGTGAAGGGGACACATATAATTCACCCCTCCACTTT. Translating it yields CASSEGDTYNSPLHF. The rearrangement uses TRBV12-3 or TRBV12-4 and TRBJ1-6, with D maybe TRBD1 (6 bases). Trimming stripped 5 bases from V and 4 bases from J, with 12 bases between. The CDR3 spans 15 residues.